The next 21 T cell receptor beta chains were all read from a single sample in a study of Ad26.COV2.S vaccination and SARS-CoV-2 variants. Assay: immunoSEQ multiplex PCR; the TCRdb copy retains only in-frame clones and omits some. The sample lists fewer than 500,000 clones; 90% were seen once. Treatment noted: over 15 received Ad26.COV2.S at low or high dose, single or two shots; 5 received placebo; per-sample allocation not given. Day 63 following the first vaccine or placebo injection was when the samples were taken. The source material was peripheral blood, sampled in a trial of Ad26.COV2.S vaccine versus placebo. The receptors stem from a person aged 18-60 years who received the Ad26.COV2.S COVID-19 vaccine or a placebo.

The CDR3 nucleotides read TGTGCCAGTAGTCGACAGGGAGGCGAGCAGTACTTC. It specifies CASSRQGGEQYF. V usage is TRBV19 and J usage is TRBJ2-7; weak D call: TRBD1 (7 bases). CDR1 LNHDA and CDR2 SQIVND come from the germline V gene (reference sequence). Trimming cost V 5 bases and J 6 bases, with 11 bases left between them. This CDR3 is 12 amino acids long.

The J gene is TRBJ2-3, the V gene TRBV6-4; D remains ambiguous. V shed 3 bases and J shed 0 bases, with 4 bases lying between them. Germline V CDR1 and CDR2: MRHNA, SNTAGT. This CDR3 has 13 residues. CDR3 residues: CASSEYSTDTQYF. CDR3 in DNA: TGTGCCAGCAGTGAATATAGCACAGATACGCAGTATTTT.

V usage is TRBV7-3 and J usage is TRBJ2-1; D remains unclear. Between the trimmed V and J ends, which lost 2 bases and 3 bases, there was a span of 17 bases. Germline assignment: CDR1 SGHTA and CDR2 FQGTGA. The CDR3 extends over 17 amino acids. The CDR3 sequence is CASSLSPGSSVYNEQFF. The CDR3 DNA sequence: TGTGCCAGCAGCTTATCCCCCGGGTCCAGTGTCTACAATGAGCAGTTCTTC.

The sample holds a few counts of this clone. The CDR3 spells CASSLAHGQGGTEAFF. The CDR3, as DNA: TGTGCCAGCAGCTTAGCGCACGGACAGGGAGGGACTGAAGCTTTCTTT. The chain joins TRBV11-1 to TRBJ1-1, with 8 bases aligning to TRBD1. This CDR3 has 16 amino acids. J lost 5 bases, V lost 0 bases, and 8 bases had no gene match. CDR1 and CDR2 from the germline V gene are SGHAT and FQDESV (reference sequence).

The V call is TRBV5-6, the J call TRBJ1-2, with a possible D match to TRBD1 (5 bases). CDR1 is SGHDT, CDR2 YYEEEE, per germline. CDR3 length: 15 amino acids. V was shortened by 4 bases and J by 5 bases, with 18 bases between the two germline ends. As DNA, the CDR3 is TGTGCCAGCAGCCCCCCCGGGGGGACCCATTATGGCTACACCTTC. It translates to CASSPPGGTHYGYTF. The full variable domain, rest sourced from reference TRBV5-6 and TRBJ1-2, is DAGVTQSPTHLIKTRGQQVTLRCSPKSGHDTVSWYQQALGQGPQFIFQYYEEEERQRGNFPDRFSGHQFPNYSSELNVNALLLGDSALYLCASSPPGGTHYGYTFGSGTRLTVV.

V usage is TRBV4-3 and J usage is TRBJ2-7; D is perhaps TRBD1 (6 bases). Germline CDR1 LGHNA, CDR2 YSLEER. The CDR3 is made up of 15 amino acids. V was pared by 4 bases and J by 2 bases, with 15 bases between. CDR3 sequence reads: CASSPNGAGAYEQYF. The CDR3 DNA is TGCGCCAGCAGCCCTAACGGGGCAGGGGCCTACGAGCAGTACTTC.

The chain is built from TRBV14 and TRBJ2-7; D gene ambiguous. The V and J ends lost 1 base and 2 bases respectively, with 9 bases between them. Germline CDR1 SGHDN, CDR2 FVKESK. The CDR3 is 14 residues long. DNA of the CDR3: TGTGCCAGCAGCCAAGTTCAGGTTCCCTACGAGCAGTACTTC. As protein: CASSQVQVPYEQYF.

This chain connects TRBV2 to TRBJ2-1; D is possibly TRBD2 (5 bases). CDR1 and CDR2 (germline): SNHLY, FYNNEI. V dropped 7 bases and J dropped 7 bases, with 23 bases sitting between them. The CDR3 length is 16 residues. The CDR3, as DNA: TGTGCCAGCACCAAGGCGGTGGGGATTTCGGGGAATGAGCAGTTCTTC. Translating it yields CASTKAVGISGNEQFF.

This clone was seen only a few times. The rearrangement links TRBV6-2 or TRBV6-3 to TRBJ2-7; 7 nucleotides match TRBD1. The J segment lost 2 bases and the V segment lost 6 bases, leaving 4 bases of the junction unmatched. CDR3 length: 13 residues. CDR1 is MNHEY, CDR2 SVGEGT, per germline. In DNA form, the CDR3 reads TGTGCCAGCAGCCGGGACAGCACCTACGAGCAGTACTTC. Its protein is CASSRDSTYEQYF.

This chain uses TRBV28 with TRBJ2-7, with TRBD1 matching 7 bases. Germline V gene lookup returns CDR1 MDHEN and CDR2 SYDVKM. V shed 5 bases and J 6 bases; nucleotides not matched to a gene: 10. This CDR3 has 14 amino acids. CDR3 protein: CASSLPGQAREQYF. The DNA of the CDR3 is TGTGCCAGCAGTCTACCCGGACAGGCTCGCGAGCAGTACTTC.

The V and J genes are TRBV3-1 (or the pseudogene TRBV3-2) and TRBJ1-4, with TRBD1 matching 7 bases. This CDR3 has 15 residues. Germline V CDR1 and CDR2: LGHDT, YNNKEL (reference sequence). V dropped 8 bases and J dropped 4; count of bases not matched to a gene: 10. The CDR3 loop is CASHSRGQHNEKLFF. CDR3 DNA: TGTGCCAGCCACTCGAGGGGACAGCATAATGAAAAACTGTTTTTT.

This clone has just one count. CDR3 region: CASSLSAVETQYF. CDR3 nucleotide sequence: TGTGCCAGCAGTTTATCGGCAGTGGAGACCCAGTACTTC. The V gene is TRBV27, the J gene TRBJ2-5, with no clear D. The germline V and J ends were trimmed by 0 bases and 5 bases, with 7 bases remaining between them. The germline V gene encodes CDR1 MNHEY and CDR2 SMNVEV (reference sequence). CDR3 length equals 13 residues.

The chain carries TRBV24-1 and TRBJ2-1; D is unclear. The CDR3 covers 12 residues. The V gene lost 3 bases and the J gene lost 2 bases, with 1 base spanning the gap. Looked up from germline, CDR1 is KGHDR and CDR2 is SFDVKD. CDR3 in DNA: TGTGCCACCAGTGATACCTACAATGAGCAGTTCTTC. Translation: CATSDTYNEQFF.

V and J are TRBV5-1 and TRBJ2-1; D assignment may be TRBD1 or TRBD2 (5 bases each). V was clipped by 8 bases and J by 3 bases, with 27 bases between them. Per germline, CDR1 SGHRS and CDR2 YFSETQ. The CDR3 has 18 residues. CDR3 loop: CASRRGPGQLDLYNEQFF. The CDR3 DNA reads TGCGCCAGTAGAAGGGGTCCGGGCCAACTAGATCTCTACAATGAGCAGTTCTTC.

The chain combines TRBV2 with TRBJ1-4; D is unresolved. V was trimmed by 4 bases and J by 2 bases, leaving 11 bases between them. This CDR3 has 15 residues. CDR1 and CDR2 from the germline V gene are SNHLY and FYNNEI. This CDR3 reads CASSAVRPTNEKLFF. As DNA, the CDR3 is TGTGCCAGCAGTGCGGTGCGACCGACTAATGAAAAACTGTTTTTT. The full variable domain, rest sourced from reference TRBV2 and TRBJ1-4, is EPEVTQTPSHQVTQMGQEVILRCVPISNHLYFYWYRQILGQKVEFLVSFYNNEISEKSEIFDDQFSVERPDGSNFTLKIRSTKLEDSAMYFCASSAVRPTNEKLFFGSGTQLSVL.

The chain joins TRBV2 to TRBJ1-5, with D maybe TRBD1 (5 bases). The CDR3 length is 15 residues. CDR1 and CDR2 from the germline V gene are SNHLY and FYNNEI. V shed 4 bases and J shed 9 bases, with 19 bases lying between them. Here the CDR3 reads CASSATSGGFWPQHF. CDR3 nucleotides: TGTGCCAGCAGTGCCACTTCCGGGGGGTTTTGGCCCCAGCATTTT.

The CDR3 region is CASSLRRGLVAFF. The CDR3 DNA reads TGTGCCAGCAGCCTTCGCAGGGGGCTTGTAGCTTTCTTT. V usage is TRBV3-1 (or the pseudogene TRBV3-2) and J usage is TRBJ1-1; 8 bases fit TRBD1. There are 13 residues in the CDR3. V lost 4 bases, J lost 10 bases, and 8 bases stayed unmatched. Germline V lookup: CDR1 LGHDT, CDR2 YNNKEL (reference sequence).

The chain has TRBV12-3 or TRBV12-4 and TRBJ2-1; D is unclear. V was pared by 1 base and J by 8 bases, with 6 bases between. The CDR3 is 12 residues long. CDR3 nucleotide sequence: TGTGCCAGCAGTTTAGAAGGGCATGAGCAGTTCTTC. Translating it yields CASSLEGHEQFF.

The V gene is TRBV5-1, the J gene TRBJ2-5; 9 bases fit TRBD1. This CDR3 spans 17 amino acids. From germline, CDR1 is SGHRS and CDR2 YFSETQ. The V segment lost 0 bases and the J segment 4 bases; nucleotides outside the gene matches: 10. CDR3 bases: TGCGCCAGCAGCTTGGGACCAGGACAGGGGCGGGCAGAGACCCAGTACTTC. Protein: CASSLGPGQGRAETQYF.

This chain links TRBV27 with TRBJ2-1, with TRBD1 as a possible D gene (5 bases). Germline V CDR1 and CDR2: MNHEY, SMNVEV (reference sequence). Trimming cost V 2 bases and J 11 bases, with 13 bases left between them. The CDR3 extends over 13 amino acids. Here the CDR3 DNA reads TGTGCCAGCAGTTTAAATCAGGGCAGGAAGCAGTTCTTC. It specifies CASSLNQGRKQFF.

CDR3 coding DNA: TGTGCCAGCAGCCAAGAGGGGGTAGGCTTCAGGGGGACTAATGAAAAACTGTTTTTT. It codes for CASSQEGVGFRGTNEKLFF. The V gene is TRBV4-2, the J gene TRBJ1-4; the match to TRBD1 covers 7 bases. Losses at the gene ends were 0 bases for V and 2 bases for J; bases not matched to a gene: 12. The germline gives CDR1 LGHNA, CDR2 YNFKEQ. The CDR3 totals 19 residues.